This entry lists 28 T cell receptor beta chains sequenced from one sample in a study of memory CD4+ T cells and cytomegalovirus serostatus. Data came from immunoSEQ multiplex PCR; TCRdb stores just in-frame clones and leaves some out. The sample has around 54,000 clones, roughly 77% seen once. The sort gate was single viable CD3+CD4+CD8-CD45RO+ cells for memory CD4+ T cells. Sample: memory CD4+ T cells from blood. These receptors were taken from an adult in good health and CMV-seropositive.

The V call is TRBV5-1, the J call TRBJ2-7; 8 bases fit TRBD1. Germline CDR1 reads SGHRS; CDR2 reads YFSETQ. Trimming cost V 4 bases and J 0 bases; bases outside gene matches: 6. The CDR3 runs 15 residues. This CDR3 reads CASSVGQASSYEQYF. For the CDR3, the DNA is TGCGCCAGCAGCGTGGGACAGGCCAGCTCCTACGAGCAGTACTTC.

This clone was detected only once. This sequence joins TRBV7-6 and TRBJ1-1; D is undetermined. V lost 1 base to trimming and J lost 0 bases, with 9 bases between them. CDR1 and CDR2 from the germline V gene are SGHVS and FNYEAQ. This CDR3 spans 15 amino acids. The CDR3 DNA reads TGTGCCAGCAGCTTAGGCGGGCCTATGAACACTGAAGCTTTCTTT. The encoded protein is CASSLGGPMNTEAFF.

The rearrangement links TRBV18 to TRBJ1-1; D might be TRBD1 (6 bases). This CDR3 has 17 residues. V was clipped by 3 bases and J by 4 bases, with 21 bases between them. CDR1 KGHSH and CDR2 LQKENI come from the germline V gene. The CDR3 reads CASSPRQADSGGTEAFF. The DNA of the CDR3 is TGTGCCAGCTCACCCCGACAGGCCGACAGTGGGGGCACTGAAGCTTTCTTT.

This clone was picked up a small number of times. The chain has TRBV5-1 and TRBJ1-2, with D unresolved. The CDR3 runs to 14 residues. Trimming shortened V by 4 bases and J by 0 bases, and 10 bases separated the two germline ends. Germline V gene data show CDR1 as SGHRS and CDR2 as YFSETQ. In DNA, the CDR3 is TGCGCCAGCAGCCTCGACACCACTAACTATGGCTACACCTTC. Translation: CASSLDTTNYGYTF. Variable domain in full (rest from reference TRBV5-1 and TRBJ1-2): KAGVTQTPRYLIKTRGQQVTLSCSPISGHRSVSWYQQTPGQGLQFLFEYFSETQRNKGNFPGRFSGRQFSNSRSEMNVSTLELGDSALYLCASSLDTTNYGYTFGSGTRLTVV.

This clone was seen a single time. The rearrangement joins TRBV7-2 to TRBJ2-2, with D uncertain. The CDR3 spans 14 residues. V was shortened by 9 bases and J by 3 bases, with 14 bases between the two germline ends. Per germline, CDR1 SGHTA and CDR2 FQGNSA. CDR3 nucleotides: TGTGCCAGTAACCCCAGTTTTGACACCGGGGAGCTGTTTTTT. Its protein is CASNPSFDTGELFF.

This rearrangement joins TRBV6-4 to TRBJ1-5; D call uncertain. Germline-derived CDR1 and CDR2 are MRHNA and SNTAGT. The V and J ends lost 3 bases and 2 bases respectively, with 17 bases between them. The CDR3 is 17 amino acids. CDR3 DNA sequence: TGTGCCAGCAGTGATGATAGAGGGCGGAGGCGCAATCAGCCCCAGCATTTT. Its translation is CASSDDRGRRRNQPQHF.

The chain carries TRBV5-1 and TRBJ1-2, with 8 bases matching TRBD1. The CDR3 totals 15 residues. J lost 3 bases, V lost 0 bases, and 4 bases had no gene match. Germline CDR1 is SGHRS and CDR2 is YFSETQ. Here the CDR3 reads CASSLAGGWDYGYTF. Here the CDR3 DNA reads TGCGCCAGCAGCTTGGCAGGGGGCTGGGACTATGGCTACACCTTC.

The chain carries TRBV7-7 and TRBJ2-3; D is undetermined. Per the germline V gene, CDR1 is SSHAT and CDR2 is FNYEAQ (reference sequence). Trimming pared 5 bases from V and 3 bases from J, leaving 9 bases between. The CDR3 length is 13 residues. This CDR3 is CASSPLRTDTQYF. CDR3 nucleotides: TGTGCCAGCAGCCCCCTGAGGACAGATACGCAGTATTTT.

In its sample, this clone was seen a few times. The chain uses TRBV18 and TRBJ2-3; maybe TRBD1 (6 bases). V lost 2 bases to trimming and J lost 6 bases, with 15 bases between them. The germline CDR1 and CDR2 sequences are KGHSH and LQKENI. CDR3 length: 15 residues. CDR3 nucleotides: TGTGCCAGCTCACCAGGACAGTTCTCGGGGGATACGCAGTATTTT. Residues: CASSPGQFSGDTQYF.

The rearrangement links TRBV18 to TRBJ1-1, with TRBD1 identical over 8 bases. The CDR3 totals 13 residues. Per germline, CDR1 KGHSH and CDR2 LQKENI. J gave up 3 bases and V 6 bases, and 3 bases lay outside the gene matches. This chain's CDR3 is CASSDRADTEAFF. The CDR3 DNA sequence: TGTGCCAGCTCGGACAGGGCGGACACTGAAGCTTTCTTT.

The CDR3 loop is CASRTAGNVYEQYF. The CDR3 DNA reads as TGTGCCAGCAGGACGGCGGGAAATGTCTACGAGCAGTACTTC. The rearrangement uses TRBV7-2 and TRBJ2-7; tentative D call: TRBD2 (6 bases). Germline V gene sequence: CDR1 SGHTA, CDR2 FQGNSA. The CDR3 is 14 amino acids. V lost 6 bases to trimming and J lost 3 bases, with 15 bases between them. The full variable domain, completed using reference TRBV7-2 and TRBJ2-7, is GAGVSQSPSNKVTEKGKDVELRCDPISGHTALYWYRQSLGQGLEFLIYFQGNSAPDKSGLPSDRFSAERTGGSVSTLTIQRTQQEDSAVYLCASRTAGNVYEQYFGPGTRLTVT.

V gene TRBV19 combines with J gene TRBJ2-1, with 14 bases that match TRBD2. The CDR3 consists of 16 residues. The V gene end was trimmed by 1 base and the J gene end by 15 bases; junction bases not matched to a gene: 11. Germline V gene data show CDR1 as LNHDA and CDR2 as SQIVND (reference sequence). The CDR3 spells CASSIATGTSGRERFF. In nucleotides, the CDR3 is TGTGCCAGTAGTATAGCAACCGGGACTAGCGGGAGAGAACGGTTCTTC.

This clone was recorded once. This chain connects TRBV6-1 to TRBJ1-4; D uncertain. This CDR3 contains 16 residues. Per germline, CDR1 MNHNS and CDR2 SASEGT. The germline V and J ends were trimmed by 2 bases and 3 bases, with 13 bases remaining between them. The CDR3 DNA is TGTGCCAGCAGTGAAAGACCCTCTGCTCCTAATGAAAAACTGTTTTTT. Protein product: CASSERPSAPNEKLFF.

The CDR3 protein is CASTPVYPSGELFF. CDR3 DNA: TGTGCCAGCACCCCGGTGTATCCGTCCGGGGAGCTGTTTTTT. V is TRBV27 and J is TRBJ2-2; D not resolved. The ends were cut back, 7 bases at V and 6 bases at J, with 15 bases in the middle. Looked up from germline, CDR1 is MNHEY and CDR2 is SMNVEV (reference sequence). This CDR3 has 14 amino acids.

CDR3 region: CASSSPRGFGTEAFF. CDR3 coding DNA: TGTGCCAGCAGTTCCCCTAGGGGGTTCGGTACTGAAGCTTTCTTT. The gene calls are TRBV28 and TRBJ1-1, with D tentatively TRBD1 (6 bases). The CDR3 is 15 amino acids. CDR1 is MDHEN and CDR2 is SYDVKM in the germline V gene. V lost 4 bases to trimming and J lost 5 bases, with 17 bases between them.

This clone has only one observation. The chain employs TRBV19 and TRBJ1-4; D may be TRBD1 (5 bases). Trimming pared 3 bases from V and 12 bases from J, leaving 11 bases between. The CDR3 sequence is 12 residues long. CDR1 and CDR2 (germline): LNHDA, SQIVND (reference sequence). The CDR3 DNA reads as TGTGCCAGTAGTATGAGTGGGGGTGAACTGTTTTTT. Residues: CASSMSGGELFF.

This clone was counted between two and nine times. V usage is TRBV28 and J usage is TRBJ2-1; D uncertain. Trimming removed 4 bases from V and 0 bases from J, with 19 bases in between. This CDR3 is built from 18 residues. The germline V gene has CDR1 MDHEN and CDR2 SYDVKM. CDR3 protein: CASSSLLDSSSSYNEQFF. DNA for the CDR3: TGTGCCAGCAGTTCCCTCCTCGACTCCTCGAGCTCCTACAATGAGCAGTTCTTC.

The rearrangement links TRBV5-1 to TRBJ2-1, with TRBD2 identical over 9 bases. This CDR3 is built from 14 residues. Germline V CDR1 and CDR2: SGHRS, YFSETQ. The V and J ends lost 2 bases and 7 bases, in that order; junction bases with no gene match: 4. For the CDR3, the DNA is TGCGCCAGCAGCTTCCTAGCGGGAAAGAATGAGCAGTTCTTC. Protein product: CASSFLAGKNEQFF.

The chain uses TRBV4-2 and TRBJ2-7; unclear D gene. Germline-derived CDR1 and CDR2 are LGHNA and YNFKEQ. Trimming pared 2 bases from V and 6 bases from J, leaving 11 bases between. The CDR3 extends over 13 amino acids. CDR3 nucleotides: TGTGCCAGCAGCCAAAACTTAGTGGGCGAGCAGTACTTC. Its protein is CASSQNLVGEQYF.

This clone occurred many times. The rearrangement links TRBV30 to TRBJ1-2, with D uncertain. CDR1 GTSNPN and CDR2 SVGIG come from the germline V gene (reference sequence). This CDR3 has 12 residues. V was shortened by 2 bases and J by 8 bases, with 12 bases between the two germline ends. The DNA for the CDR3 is TGTGCCTGGAGTTTCGGCCCGGGAGGCTACACCTTC. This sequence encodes CAWSFGPGGYTF.

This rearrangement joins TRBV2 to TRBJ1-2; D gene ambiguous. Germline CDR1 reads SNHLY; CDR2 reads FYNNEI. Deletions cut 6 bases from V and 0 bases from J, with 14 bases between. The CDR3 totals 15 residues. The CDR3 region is CASRLDRSSNYGYTF. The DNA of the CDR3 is TGTGCCAGCAGGCTGGACCGGAGTTCTAACTATGGCTACACCTTC.

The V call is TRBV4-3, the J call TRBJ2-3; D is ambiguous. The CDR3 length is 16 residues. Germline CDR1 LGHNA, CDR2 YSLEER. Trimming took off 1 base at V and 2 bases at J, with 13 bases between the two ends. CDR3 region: CASSQAFQILTDTQYF. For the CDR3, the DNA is TGCGCCAGCAGCCAAGCGTTCCAGATACTCACAGATACGCAGTATTTT.

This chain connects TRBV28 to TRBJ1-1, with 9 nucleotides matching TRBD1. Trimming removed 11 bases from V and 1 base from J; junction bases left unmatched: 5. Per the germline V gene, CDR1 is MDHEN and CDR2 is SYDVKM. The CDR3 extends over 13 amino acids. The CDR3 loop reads CAGTGFGNTEAFF. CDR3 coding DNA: TGTGCCGGGACAGGGTTTGGGAACACTGAAGCTTTCTTT. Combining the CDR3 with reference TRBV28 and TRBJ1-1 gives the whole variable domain DVKVTQSSRYLVKRTGEKVFLECVQDMDHENMFWYRQDPGLGLRLIYFSYDVKMKEKGDIPEGYSVSREKKERFSLILESASTNQTSMYLCAGTGFGNTEAFFGQGTRLTVV.

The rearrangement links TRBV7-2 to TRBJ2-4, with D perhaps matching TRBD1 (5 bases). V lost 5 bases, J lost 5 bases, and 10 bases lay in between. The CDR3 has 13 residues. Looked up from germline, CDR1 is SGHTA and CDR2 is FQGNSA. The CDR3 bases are TGTGCCAGCAGCCTCGGCAGGGAAAACATTCAGTACTTC. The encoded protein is CASSLGRENIQYF.

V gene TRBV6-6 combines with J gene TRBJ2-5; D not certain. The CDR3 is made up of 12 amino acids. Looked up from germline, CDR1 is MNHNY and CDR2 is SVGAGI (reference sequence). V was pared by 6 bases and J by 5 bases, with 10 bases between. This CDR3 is CASSPIMETQYF. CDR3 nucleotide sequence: TGTGCCAGCAGCCCTATCATGGAGACCCAGTACTTC.

The CDR3 region has the DNA TGTGCCAGCAGCATAGGAGGCGGGACAGGTCAAGAGACCCAGTACTTC. Amino acids: CASSIGGGTGQETQYF. The genes are TRBV11-3 and TRBJ2-5, with 8 bases aligning to TRBD1. Germline loops: CDR1 SGHNT, CDR2 YENEEA. V shed 5 bases and J 2 bases; nucleotides not matched to a gene: 10. The CDR3 covers 16 residues.

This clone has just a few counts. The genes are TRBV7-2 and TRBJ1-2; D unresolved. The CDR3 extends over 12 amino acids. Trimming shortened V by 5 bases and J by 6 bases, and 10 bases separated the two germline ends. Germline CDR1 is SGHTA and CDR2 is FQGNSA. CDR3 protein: CASSPQMDGYTF. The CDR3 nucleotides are TGTGCCAGCAGCCCTCAAATGGATGGCTACACCTTC.

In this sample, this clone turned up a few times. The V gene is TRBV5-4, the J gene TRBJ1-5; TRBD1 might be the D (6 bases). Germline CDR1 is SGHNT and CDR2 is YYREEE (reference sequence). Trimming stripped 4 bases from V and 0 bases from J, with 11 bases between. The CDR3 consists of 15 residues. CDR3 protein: CASSANRDSNQPQHF. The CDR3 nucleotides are TGTGCCAGCAGCGCAAACAGGGATAGCAATCAGCCCCAGCATTTT.